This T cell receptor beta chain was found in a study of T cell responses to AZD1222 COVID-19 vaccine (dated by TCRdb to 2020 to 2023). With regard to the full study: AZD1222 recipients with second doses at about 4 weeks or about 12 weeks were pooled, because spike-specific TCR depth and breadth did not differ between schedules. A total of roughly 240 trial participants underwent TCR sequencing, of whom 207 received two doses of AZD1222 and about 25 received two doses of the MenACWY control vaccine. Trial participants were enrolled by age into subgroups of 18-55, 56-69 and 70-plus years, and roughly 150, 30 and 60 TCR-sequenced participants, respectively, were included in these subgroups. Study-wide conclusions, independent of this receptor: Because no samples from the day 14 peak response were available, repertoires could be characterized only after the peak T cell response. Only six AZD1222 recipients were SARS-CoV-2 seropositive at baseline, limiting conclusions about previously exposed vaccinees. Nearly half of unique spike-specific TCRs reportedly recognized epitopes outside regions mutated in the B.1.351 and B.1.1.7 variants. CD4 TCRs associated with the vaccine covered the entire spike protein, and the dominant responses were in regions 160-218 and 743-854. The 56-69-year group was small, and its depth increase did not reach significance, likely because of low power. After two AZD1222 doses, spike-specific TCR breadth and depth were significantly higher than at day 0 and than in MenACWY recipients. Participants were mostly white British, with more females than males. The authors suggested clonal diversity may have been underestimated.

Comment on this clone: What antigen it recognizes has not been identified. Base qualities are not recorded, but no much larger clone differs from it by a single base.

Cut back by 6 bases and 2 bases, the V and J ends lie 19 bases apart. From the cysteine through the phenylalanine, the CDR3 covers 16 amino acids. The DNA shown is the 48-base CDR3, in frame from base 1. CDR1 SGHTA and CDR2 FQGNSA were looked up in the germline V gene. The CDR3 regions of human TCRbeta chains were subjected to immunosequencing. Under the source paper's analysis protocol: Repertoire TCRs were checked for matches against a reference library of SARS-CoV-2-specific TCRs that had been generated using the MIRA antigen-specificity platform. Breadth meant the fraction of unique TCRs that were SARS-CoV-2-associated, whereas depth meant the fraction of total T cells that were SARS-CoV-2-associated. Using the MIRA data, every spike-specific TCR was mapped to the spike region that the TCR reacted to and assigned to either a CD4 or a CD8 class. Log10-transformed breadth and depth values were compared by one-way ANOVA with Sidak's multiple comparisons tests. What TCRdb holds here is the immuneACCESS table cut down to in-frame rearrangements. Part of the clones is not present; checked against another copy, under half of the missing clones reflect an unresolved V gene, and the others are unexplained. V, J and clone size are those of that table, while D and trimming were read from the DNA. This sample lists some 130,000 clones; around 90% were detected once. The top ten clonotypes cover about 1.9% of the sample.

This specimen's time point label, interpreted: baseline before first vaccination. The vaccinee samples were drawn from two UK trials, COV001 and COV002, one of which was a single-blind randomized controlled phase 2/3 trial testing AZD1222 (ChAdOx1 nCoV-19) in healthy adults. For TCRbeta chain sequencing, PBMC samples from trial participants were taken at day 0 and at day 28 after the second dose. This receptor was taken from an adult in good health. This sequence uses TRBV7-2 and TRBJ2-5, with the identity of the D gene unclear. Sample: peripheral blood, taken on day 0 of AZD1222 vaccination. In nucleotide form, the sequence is TGTGCCAGCAGGTTCTCCCTCTTCGGGCTACAAGAGACCCAGTACTTC. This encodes CASRFSLFGLQETQYF. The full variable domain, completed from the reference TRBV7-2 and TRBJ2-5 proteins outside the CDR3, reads GAGVSQSPSNKVTEKGKDVELRCDPISGHTALYWYRQSLGQGLEFLIYFQGNSAPDKSGLPSDRFSAERTGGSVSTLTIQRTQQEDSAVYLCASRFSLFGLQETQYFGPGTRLLVL.